The following is a T cell receptor (beta chain) sequence with its context. It lacks a known antigen. No per-base quality is available; no much larger clone lies one base away. Receptor amplification or capture employed the immunoSEQ multiplex PCR assay. Rearranged TCR beta chain sequences were amplified using the hsTCRB Kit according to the manufacturer's protocol. Sequencing of TCRB libraries was carried out on an Illumina MiSeq. Processing in the source paper ran as follows. The proprietary platform of the kit vendor was used for demultiplexing, trimming and gene mapping. The table was pulled from immuneACCESS by TCRdb, which kept in-frame rearrangements only. Such tables lose some clones; where checked, under half of the loss comes from unresolved V genes, and the rest has no known cause. The V and J calls and clone size were taken over from that table, and D and trimming were inferred from the DNA. The sample table records about 53,000 clones; around 80% of these occur just once. The top ten constitute 6.5% to 8.5% of the sample.

The data stem from a study of a mutant IDH1 vaccine in newly diagnosed glioma (dated by TCRdb to the early 2020s). For context, the study as a whole: Patients received eight vaccinations in weeks 1, 3, 5, 7, 11, 15, 19 and 23, corresponding to visits V03 through V10. Vaccination was initiated 4-6 weeks after radiotherapy alone, or concurrently with temozolomide cycles in the chemotherapy-containing groups. Of the roughly 30 treated patients, roughly 62% were male and approximately 38% were female, and the mean age was approximately 40 years. Before enrollment, most patients had been given radiochemotherapy with temozolomide as standard therapy, while the rest had received either radiotherapy alone or temozolomide alone. Peripheral blood was collected at six visits: V03 (baseline), V05, V07, V10, V12 and V13. Longitudinal TCRB deep sequencing was performed for about 25 treated patients wherever samples were available for exploratory analyses.

General study outcomes and caveats: Changes in the top peripheral T cell clonotypes picked up by TCRB sequencing did not appear to be linked to pseudoprogression. Availability determined which PBMC samples were chosen for TCRB deep sequencing. The authors noted that analyses of patient blood samples could not be reproduced because of sample limitations. Vaccine-induced immune responses across multiple MHC alleles were detected in over 85% of patients.

Taken from the germline V gene, the CDR1 and CDR2 loops are SGHVS and FNYEAQ. Including cysteine and phenylalanine, the CDR3 has 16 amino acids. This entry keeps only the CDR3 DNA: 48 bases, framed from base 1. V lost 5 bases and J lost 4 bases, and the count of bases not matched to a germline gene is 13. The time point label of this sample denotes: week 5, during vaccination. Each vaccine dose was 300 ug of a 20-mer mutant IDH1 peptide in Montanide, given subcutaneously with topical imiquimod. All donors had newly diagnosed IDH1-mutant astrocytomas of WHO grade 3 or 4 that showed loss of nuclear ATRX. The samples were drawn from NOA16, a multicentre, single-arm, open-label phase I trial in Germany that tested a mutant IDH1 peptide vaccine in humans for the first time. Genomic DNA for TCRB sequencing was isolated from EDTA blood with the DNeasy Blood and Tissue Kit.

Rearrangement joined TRBV7-6 to TRBJ2-7, with TRBD1 matching 8 junction bases. This receptor was taken from a woman between 45 and 60 years old with glioma. Material: PBMCs, obtained from a glioma patient whose treatment included an IDH1 peptide vaccine. The CDR3 reads as follows: CASSQPLAGGQYEQYF. The DNA sequence follows: TGTGCCAGCAGCCAACCCCTGGCAGGGGGCCAGTACGAGCAGTACTTC.